The 28 T cell receptor beta chains below come from one sample, sequenced in a study of T cell responses to AZD1222 COVID-19 vaccine (dated by TCRdb to the early 2020s). Library preparation used the immunoSEQ multiplex PCR assay. Not all clones reach the TCRdb copy of this immuneACCESS table, which keeps in-frame sequences only. Checked studies attribute under half of the gap to unresolved V genes and leave the rest unexplained. Counted in this sample were about 140,000 clones; more than 70% of them appeared once. Around 3% of the sample is taken by the ten largest. What this sample's time point label stands for: about 28 days (+/-7) after the second vaccine dose. The sequencing here drew on peripheral blood, taken 28 days after the second AZD1222 dose. Source of these receptors: an adult who received the AZD1222 COVID-19 vaccine.

This chain's CDR3 is CASSLTPTGGLYEQYF. CDR3 DNA sequence: TGCGCCAGCAGCCTAACTCCTACCGGAGGATTATACGAGCAGTACTTC. This sequence joins TRBV5-1 and TRBJ2-7, with a weak D call TRBD2 (5 bases). Germline values: CDR1 SGHRS, CDR2 YFSETQ. Trimming took off 4 bases at V and 4 bases at J, with 21 bases between the two ends. CDR3 length: 16 residues.

The CDR3 DNA reads as TGTGCCACCAGTCAACCTAGCGGAGCTTACAATGAGCAGTTCTTC. This sequence encodes CATSQPSGAYNEQFF. The chain combines TRBV24-1 with TRBJ2-1; 7 bases are a match to TRBD2. Unmatched junction bases numbered 8, after V lost 6 bases and J lost 4 bases. CDR3 length: 15 amino acids. Germline CDR1 KGHDR, CDR2 SFDVKD.

The genes are TRBV28 and TRBJ2-4; TRBD1 matches at 7 bases. Germline loops: CDR1 MDHEN, CDR2 SYDVKM. The CDR3 totals 14 residues. J was trimmed by 4 bases and V by 8 bases; bases with no gene match: 8. The CDR3 region is CASGGQRFKNIQYF. The CDR3 DNA reads as TGTGCCAGCGGGGGACAGCGGTTTAAAAACATTCAGTACTTC.

This sequence joins TRBV28 and TRBJ1-2; TRBD1 might be the D (5 bases). V lost 3 bases and J lost 0, with 17 bases in between. The CDR3 extends over 17 amino acids. CDR1 is MDHEN, CDR2 SYDVKM, per germline. CDR3 nucleotides: TGTGCCAGCAGTTTTCTCATTGCGACAGAGTCTAACTATGGCTACACCTTC. The encoded protein is CASSFLIATESNYGYTF.

This rearrangement joins TRBV3-1 (or the pseudogene TRBV3-2) to TRBJ2-3; D gene uncertain. Germline CDR1 reads LGHDT; CDR2 reads YNNKEL (reference sequence). The CDR3 runs 11 residues. The V end lost 3 bases, the J end lost 6 bases, and 4 bases lay between the germline ends. The CDR3 loop is CASSQADTQYF. CDR3 DNA: TGTGCCAGCAGCCAGGCGGATACGCAGTATTTT.

This chain uses TRBV6-5 with TRBJ1-3; weak D call: TRBD1 (5 bases). Deletions cut 10 bases from V and 0 bases from J, with 13 bases between. The CDR3 length is 14 residues. CDR1 is MNHEY, CDR2 SVGAGI, per germline. The CDR3 sequence: CATRRGNSGNTIYF. In DNA, the CDR3 is TGTGCCACCAGGCGGGGGAACTCTGGAAACACCATATATTTT.

V gene TRBV27 combines with J gene TRBJ1-2, with no clear D. The ends were cut back, 5 bases at V and 4 bases at J, with 11 bases in the middle. CDR1 and CDR2 from the germline V gene are MNHEY and SMNVEV (reference sequence). The CDR3 length is 13 residues. Here the CDR3 DNA reads TGTGCCAGCAGTCCCCGGGCCCCCTATGGCTACACCTTC. It codes for CASSPRAPYGYTF.

V usage is TRBV19 and J usage is TRBJ1-2; TRBD1 matches at 8 bases. CDR1 is LNHDA and CDR2 is SQIVND in the germline V gene (reference sequence). The CDR3 covers 16 residues. Losses at the gene ends were 8 bases for V and 8 bases for J; bases not matched to a gene: 19. The CDR3 nucleotides are TGTGCCAGTTCCACCGCCCCGGGACAGGTGTCTGGGGGCTACACCTTC. This gives the protein CASSTAPGQVSGGYTF. Full variable domain (remainder filled in from reference TRBV19 and TRBJ1-2): DGGITQSPKYLFRKEGQNVTLSCEQNLNHDAMYWYRQDPGQGLRLIYYSQIVNDFQKGDIAEGYSVSREKKESFPLTVTSAQKNPTAFYLCASSTAPGQVSGGYTFGSGTRLTVV.

The V and J genes are TRBV3-1 (or the pseudogene TRBV3-2) and TRBJ1-5; D remains ambiguous. Trimming pared 0 bases from V and 5 bases from J, leaving 5 bases between. The CDR3 totals 13 residues. CDR1 and CDR2 (germline): LGHDT, YNNKEL (reference sequence). The DNA for the CDR3 is TGTGCCAGCAGCCAAGACAGCGATCAGCCCCAGCATTTT. Its translation: CASSQDSDQPQHF.

The V call is TRBV12-3 or TRBV12-4, the J call TRBJ2-3; D might be TRBD2 (5 bases). CDR3 length: 13 residues. V lost 7 bases and J 3 bases, leaving 11 bases between the germline ends. The DNA for the CDR3 is TGTGCCAGCACCGGGATTACGACAGATACGCAGTATTTT. This translates into CASTGITTDTQYF.

J is TRBJ2-3 and V is TRBV7-3; D unclear. V lost 11 bases and J 6 bases, leaving 15 bases between the germline ends. From germline, CDR1 is SGHTA and CDR2 FQGTGA. This CDR3 has 12 residues. The CDR3 region is CARKRPPDTQYF. The CDR3 region has the DNA TGTGCCCGCAAGAGACCGCCTGATACGCAGTATTTT.

This chain connects TRBV15 to TRBJ1-1; possible D gene TRBD1, 5 bases. CDR1 and CDR2 (germline): LNHNV, YYDKDF (reference sequence). The CDR3 runs 15 residues. Trimming cost V 3 bases and J 1 base, with 12 bases left between them. In DNA, the CDR3 is TGTGCCACCAGCAGCCGGAGGGGAGAGAACACTGAAGCTTTCTTT. This translates into CATSSRRGENTEAFF. The variable domain in full, completed from reference TRBV15 and TRBJ1-1, reads DAMVIQNPRYQVTQFGKPVTLSCSQTLNHNVMYWYQQKSSQAPKLLFHYYDKDFNNEADTPDNFQSRRPNTSFCFLDIRSPGLGDTAMYLCATSSRRGENTEAFFGQGTRLTVV.

This clone was seen a few times. This chain joins TRBV2 and TRBJ1-1; TRBD1 agrees at 7 bases. The CDR3 runs to 13 residues. Germline V gene sequence: CDR1 SNHLY, CDR2 FYNNEI. Unmatched junction bases numbered 5, after V lost 5 bases and J lost 5 bases. This CDR3 reads CASSSDRETEAFF. The DNA of the CDR3 is TGTGCCAGCAGTTCTGACAGGGAAACTGAAGCTTTCTTT.

Comment on this clone: In the same sample, other DNA sequences code for this CDR3. The chain links TRBV28 to TRBJ1-2; D call uncertain. Germline V lookup: CDR1 MDHEN, CDR2 SYDVKM. CDR3 size: 11 residues. V lost 4 bases to trimming and J lost 2 bases, with 2 bases between them. CDR3 nucleotides: TGTGCCAGCAGTTCGAACTATGGCTACACCTTC. This encodes CASSSNYGYTF.

This chain joins TRBV7-9 and TRBJ1-2; no reliable D call. Trimming shortened V by 5 bases and J by 0 bases, and 22 bases separated the two germline ends. The length of the CDR3 is 18 residues. CDR1 and CDR2 from the germline V gene are SEHNR and FQNEAQ (reference sequence). Here the CDR3 DNA reads TGTGCCAGCAGCGTACCCGGGTTAGTTACCAGCACTAACTATGGCTACACCTTC. Protein sequence: CASSVPGLVTSTNYGYTF.

CDR3 sequence reads: CASRTGASGGLPDTQYF. In DNA, the CDR3 is TGTGCCAGCAGAACCGGCGCTAGCGGGGGCCTGCCAGATACGCAGTATTTT. The J gene is TRBJ2-3, the V gene TRBV28; 10 positions agree with TRBD2. Germline V gene data show CDR1 as MDHEN and CDR2 as SYDVKM. The CDR3 is 17 residues long. V lost 6 bases to trimming and J lost 4 bases; unmatched junction nucleotides: 13.

The chain is built from TRBV6-6 and TRBJ1-4; 7 bases are a match to TRBD1. The CDR3 extends over 15 amino acids. Germline V lookup: CDR1 MNHNY, CDR2 SVGAGI (reference sequence). Unmatched junction bases numbered 9, after V lost 7 bases and J lost 4 bases. DNA for the CDR3: TGTGCCAGCAACGCTTTCAGGGGGGTTAATGAAAAACTGTTTTTT. It is translated as CASNAFRGVNEKLFF.

The V call is TRBV19, the J call TRBJ2-5, with D possibly being TRBD1 (6 bases). The V gene's germline CDR1 is LNHDA and CDR2 SQIVND (reference sequence). The length of the CDR3 is 15 residues. V shed 0 bases and J shed 4 bases, with 12 bases lying between them. The CDR3 nucleotides are TGTGCCAGTAGTATAGAACCGATGGGGGCAGAGACCCAGTACTTC. This codes for CASSIEPMGAETQYF.

V and J are TRBV28 and TRBJ2-7; D perhaps matches TRBD2 (6 bases). Germline V gene lookup returns CDR1 MDHEN and CDR2 SYDVKM. V dropped 6 bases and J dropped 0 bases, with 12 bases sitting between them. CDR3 length: 14 amino acids. The CDR3 loop reads CASRGGENSYEQYF. DNA of the CDR3: TGTGCCAGCAGAGGAGGGGAAAACTCCTACGAGCAGTACTTC.

This rearrangement joins TRBV28 to TRBJ2-7, with 7 bases lining up with TRBD1. There are 14 residues in the CDR3. Unmatched junction bases numbered 8, after V lost 7 bases and J lost 2 bases. Germline CDR1 MDHEN, CDR2 SYDVKM. For the CDR3, the DNA is TGTGCCAGCACCTCGACAGGGATAACCTACGAGCAGTACTTC. Encoded protein: CASTSTGITYEQYF.

The chain joins TRBV28 to TRBJ2-7; no clear D gene. The CDR3 has 11 residues. The germline V gene encodes CDR1 MDHEN and CDR2 SYDVKM. The V gene lost 6 bases and the J gene lost 6 bases, with 9 bases spanning the gap. For the CDR3, the DNA is TGTGCCAGCAGCCCCCGGAGCGAGCAGTACTTC. This translates into CASSPRSEQYF.

The chain links TRBV30 to TRBJ1-4; possible D gene TRBD1, 6 bases. The CDR3 has 14 residues. The V and J ends lost 5 bases and 3 bases respectively, with 13 bases between them. The V gene's germline CDR1 is GTSNPN and CDR2 SVGIG (reference sequence). The CDR3: CAWGRGNANEKLFF. The CDR3 bases are TGTGCCTGGGGGAGGGGGAACGCTAATGAAAAACTGTTTTTT.

This clone has only one observation. The chain uses TRBV10-3 and TRBJ2-2, with a tentative D call TRBD1 (5 bases). The germline gives CDR1 ENHRY, CDR2 SYGVKD. V lost 8 bases to trimming and J lost 1 base, with 8 bases between them. The CDR3 consists of 13 residues. The CDR3 nucleotides are TGTGCCATCGGGGCAGGGAACACCGGGGAGCTGTTTTTT. Translation gives CAIGAGNTGELFF.

This rearrangement joins TRBV6-2 or TRBV6-3 to TRBJ1-5; D is unresolved. Germline V gives CDR1 MNHEY, CDR2 SVGEGT. The V and J ends lost 1 base and 2 bases respectively, with 6 bases between them. This CDR3 has 14 amino acids. CDR3 DNA sequence: TGTGCCAGCAGTTACTTCCAGGGCAATCAGCCCCAGCATTTT. It yields the protein CASSYFQGNQPQHF.

This clone appeared a single time. CDR3: CASSLGQGDYGYTF. The CDR3 bases are TGTGCCAGCAGCTTAGGACAGGGTGACTATGGCTACACCTTC. This chain links TRBV7-2 with TRBJ1-2, with 7 bases identical to TRBD1. Germline V gene lookup returns CDR1 SGHTA and CDR2 FQGNSA. This CDR3 is 14 amino acids long. V was pared by 1 base and J by 3 bases, with 2 bases of the junction left unmatched. Full variable domain (remainder filled in from reference TRBV7-2 and TRBJ1-2): GAGVSQSPSNKVTEKGKDVELRCDPISGHTALYWYRQSLGQGLEFLIYFQGNSAPDKSGLPSDRFSAERTGGSVSTLTIQRTQQEDSAVYLCASSLGQGDYGYTFGSGTRLTVV.

This clone was recorded once. J is TRBJ2-3 and V is TRBV5-4, with D uncertain. The ends were cut back, 4 bases at V and 8 bases at J, with 20 bases in the middle. The CDR3 runs 15 residues. Germline V gene data show CDR1 as SGHNT and CDR2 as YYREEE (reference sequence). The CDR3 DNA follows: TGTGCCAGCAGCCCCTGGCGATTCCAGGCGGTTACGCAGTATTTT. This encodes CASSPWRFQAVTQYF.

The V and J genes are TRBV4-2 and TRBJ1-4; the D is unclear. Trimming cost V 0 bases and J 2 bases, with 7 bases left between them. The CDR3 spans 15 residues. Germline V CDR1 and CDR2: LGHNA, YNFKEQ. The CDR3 loop is CASSQDGVTNEKLFF. The CDR3 nucleotides are TGTGCCAGCAGCCAAGACGGGGTGACTAATGAAAAACTGTTTTTT.

The CDR3 protein is CASSLAAPPKETQYF. The CDR3 coding sequence is TGTGCCAGCAGTTTGGCGGCCCCACCAAAAGAGACCCAGTACTTC. This sequence joins TRBV28 and TRBJ2-5, with D uncertain. With 3 bases removed from V and 3 bases from J, the gap between germline ends came to 14 bases. CDR1 is MDHEN, CDR2 SYDVKM, per germline. This CDR3 has 15 residues.